These T cell receptor beta chains were read from a single sample in a study of OX40 agonist ivuxolimab in advanced cancers. The repertoire was sequenced with immunoSEQ multiplex PCR; TCRdb's copy has only in-frame clones and lacks some. The sample carries 50,000 to 65,000 clones, around four fifths recorded once. Sequencing was performed on CD4+ or CD8+ T cells sorted from blood, taken in a trial of the OX40 agonist ivuxolimab. These receptors originate from an adult with an advanced solid tumor such as melanoma, head and neck, liver or kidney cancer. Both conserved end residues are part of each CDR3. The D gene is left open where the match is weak. Rows give clone size only sometimes, using once, few, many, or a class for an expanded clone.

>TRBD1|TRBJ2-3|few|TRBV10-3
CAISDPARQGVNTQYF
TGTGCCATCAGTGATCCTGCCCGGCAGGGGGTGAATACGCAGTATTTT
>TRBD2|TRBJ2-1|.|TRBV5-4
CASSQGLTDNEQFF
TGTGCCAGCAGCCAGGGACTAACGGACAATGAGCAGTTCTTC
>.|TRBJ2-1|.|TRBV19
CASSIALAGNEQFF
TGTGCCAGTAGTATAGCCCTAGCTGGTAATGAGCAGTTCTTC
>.|TRBJ2-7|.|TRBV6-1
CASSVEGAYEQYF
TGTGCCAGCAGTGTGGAAGGGGCCTACGAGCAGTACTTC
>TRBD1|TRBJ1-5|.|TRBV7-6
CASSSQGQGNQPQHF
TGTGCCAGCAGCTCACAGGGGCAAGGCAATCAGCCCCAGCATTTT
>.|TRBJ1-5|once|TRBV27
CASSWKGYGNQPQHF
TGTGCCAGCAGTTGGAAAGGCTATGGAAATCAGCCCCAGCATTTT
>.|TRBJ2-5|.|TRBV10-3
CAISEAQTLLRTQYF
TGTGCCATCAGTGAGGCACAAACGCTTCTAAGGACCCAGTACTTC
>.|TRBJ2-1|once|TRBV29-1
CSAWVLNEQFF
TGCAGCGCGTGGGTTCTGAATGAGCAGTTCTTC
>TRBD1|TRBJ2-7|.|TRBV10-2
CASRGPGQSYEQYF
TGCGCCAGCAGAGGACCGGGACAGTCCTACGAGCAGTACTTC
>.|TRBJ1-3|.|TRBV19
CATEGLATKHSGSSGNTIYF
TGTGCCACCGAAGGTCTCGCCACTAAACATTCAGGGAGCTCTGGAAACACCATATATTTT
>.|TRBJ1-2|.|TRBV30
CAWSYLSNYGYTF
TGTGCCTGGAGTTATCTGAGCAACTATGGCTACACCTTC
>.|TRBJ2-2|.|TRBV14
CASSQVGYTGELFF
TGTGCCAGCAGCCAAGTTGGCTACACCGGGGAGCTGTTTTTT
>.|TRBJ2-1|.|TRBV6-5
CASTLNLGNEQFF
TGTGCCAGCACCCTGAACTTAGGCAATGAGCAGTTCTTC
>.|TRBJ2-1|.|TRBV28
CASSSQWGNRQFF
TGTGCCAGCAGTTCACAGTGGGGTAATAGGCAGTTCTTC
>TRBD1|TRBJ1-2|.|TRBV2
CASSEGGRDRGYYGYTF
TGTGCCAGCAGTGAAGGAGGCCGGGACAGGGGGTACTATGGCTACACCTTC
>TRBD2|TRBJ2-5|many|TRBV29-1
CSVQTSGEETQYF
TGCAGCGTACAAACTAGCGGGGAGGAGACCCAGTACTTC
>.|TRBJ2-2|.|TRBV6-5
CASRPRGLSGELFF
TGTGCCAGCAGACCAAGGGGGTTATCCGGGGAGCTGTTTTTT
>TRBD2|TRBJ2-7|.|TRBV28
CASSGTTSGASYEQYF
TGTGCCAGCAGTGGGACGACTAGCGGGGCCTCCTACGAGCAGTACTTC
>TRBD1|TRBJ1-1|.|TRBV29-1
CSVSGGRTEAFF
TGCAGCGTTTCAGGGGGGCGGACTGAAGCTTTCTTT
>.|TRBJ2-2|.|TRBV9
CASSVERGGLYTGELFF
TGTGCCAGCAGCGTAGAGAGGGGGGGCCTGTACACCGGGGAGCTGTTTTTT
>TRBD1|TRBJ1-3|.|TRBV9
CASSVGAYDRDRGILRLRDTIYF
TGTGCCAGCAGCGTCGGAGCGTACGACCGGGACAGGGGGATCCTACGTCTTCGGGACACCATATATTTT
>.|TRBJ2-5|.|TRBV7-7
CASSPGHGGEETQYF
TGTGCTAGCAGCCCCGGACACGGGGGAGAGGAGACCCAGTACTTC
>.|TRBJ1-5|.|TRBV28
CASSLGEGLGNQPQHF
TGTGCCAGCAGTTTAGGGGAGGGGCTCGGCAATCAGCCCCAGCATTTT
>TRBD2|TRBJ2-1|.|TRBV6-6
CASSNQRGPYNEQFF
TGTGCCAGCAGTAATCAGCGGGGGCCGTACAATGAGCAGTTCTTC
>.|TRBJ2-5|.|TRBV5-6
CASSSWTLQETQYF
TGTGCCAGCAGCTCCTGGACACTCCAAGAGACCCAGTACTTC
>.|TRBJ2-7|.|TRBV27
CASSFGQGPTYEQYF
TGTGCCAGCAGTTTCGGTCAGGGGCCTACCTACGAGCAGTACTTC
>.|TRBJ2-7|.|TRBV12-2
CASRLGGDRGSYEQYF
TGTGCAAGTCGCTTAGGGGGAGACAGGGGCTCCTACGAGCAGTACTTC
>.|TRBJ2-7|.|TRBV19
CASGNRGNLYEQYF
TGTGCCAGTGGTAACCGGGGGAATCTCTACGAGCAGTACTTC
>.|TRBJ2-4|.|TRBV23-1
CATQRGAKNIQYF
TGCGCCACACAGCGAGGGGCCAAAAACATTCAGTACTTC
>.|TRBJ1-1|once|TRBV4-1
CASSPWETNTEAFF
TGCGCCAGCAGCCCCTGGGAGACGAACACTGAAGCTTTCTTT
>.|TRBJ2-5|few|TRBV2
CASGAFGAGAGETQYF
TGTGCCAGCGGGGCCTTTGGGGCGGGGGCCGGGGAGACCCAGTACTTC
>.|TRBJ2-4|.|TRBV6-1
CASRTGSQAKNIQYF
TGTGCCAGCAGAACAGGGTCCCAAGCCAAAAACATTCAGTACTTC
>.|TRBJ2-2|.|TRBV25-1
CASSESGWNTGELFF
TGTGCCAGCAGTGAATCGGGCTGGAACACCGGGGAGCTGTTTTTT
>.|TRBJ1-1|.|TRBV7-9
CASSLALTAEAFF
TGTGCCAGCAGCTTAGCCTTGACTGCTGAAGCTTTCTTT
>.|TRBJ2-7|.|TRBV6-1
CASSLMGTYEQYF
TGTGCCAGCAGCTTGATGGGTACCTACGAGCAGTACTTC
>TRBD2|TRBJ2-6|.|TRBV6-5
CASSQGGPGANVLTF
TGTGCCAGCAGTCAGGGAGGGCCTGGGGCCAACGTCCTGACTTTC